The entry below describes one T cell receptor beta chain. Its recognized antigen is unknown. No quality values exist for individual bases; no much larger clone is one base distant. Library preparation used the immunoSEQ multiplex PCR assay. The immuneACCESS repertoire file appears here via TCRdb, limited to in-frame rearrangements. These files lack a portion of the clones; in checked studies, under half of the deficit traces to unresolved V genes, and the cause of the others is not known. The sample has about 14,000 clones on record, 89% of them singletons. The ten largest clones take up around 1.5% of the sample. The sample belongs to a study of T cell repertoires and Cas9 in healthy adults (dated by TCRdb to 2016 to 2018). About the full investigation: Multi-effector potency, cytotoxicity and lineage determination within the CD4 and CD8 compartments were characterized for SpCas9-reactive T cells. The study examined preexisting T cell immunity against the Streptococcus pyogenes Cas9 nuclease (SpCas9) used in CRISPR gene editing. Overall results and qualifications from the work: SpCas9-reactive regulatory T cells were reported to mitigate proliferation and function of SpCas9-reactive effector T cells in vitro.

Healthy humans served as the donors. Measured from the cysteine to the phenylalanine, the CDR3 is 16 residues long. Only the CDR3 region is kept as DNA, spanning 48 bases read in frame from base 1. V drops 2 bases and J drops 2 bases, leaving 17 bases in between. Sequences SGHTS (CDR1) and YDEGEE (CDR2) are obtained from the germline V gene. The sequenced sample was Tregs (CD4+, CD25+, CD127-, CD137-, CD154-) from PBMCs; culture status not recorded. The clonotype originates from a human donor in good health. The sequence is built from TRBV5-8 and TRBJ2-7; the D match is possibly TRBD1 or TRBD2, with 5 bases aligned in each. The DNA sequence is given as TGTGCCAGCAGCTTCAAACGACGGGGCCCGACCTACGAGCAGTACTTC. This gives the protein CASSFKRRGPTYEQYF. Joined to the reference TRBV5-8 and TRBJ2-7 proteins, this CDR3 gives the full variable domain: EAGVTQSPTHLIKTRGQQATLRCSPISGHTSVYWYQQALGLGLQFLLWYDEGEERNRGNFPPRFSGRQFPNYSSELNVNALELEDSALYLCASSFKRRGPTYEQYFGPGTRLTVT.